This T cell receptor beta chain was recorded in a study of T cells after yellow fever vaccination. Study summary: Any fraction with a low cell number was prepared using SMART-Seq v4 Ultra Low Input.

Looked up from germline, CDR1 is SGHNT and CDR2 is YENEEA. Trimming at V came to 3 bases and at J to 7 bases, leaving 4 bases not matched to a gene. The CDR3 loop spans 14 amino acids. TCRdb reprocessed the 5' RACE reads with MiXCR, giving one entry per CDR3 protein. The sample shows some 500,000 distinct CDR3 sequences, around an eighth of them seen only once. The clonotype comes from a man aged 30 to 45 who received the YFV17D yellow fever vaccine. Sequenced material: PBMCs, taken on the day of the yellow fever booster vaccination. The J gene is TRBJ2-1, the V gene TRBV11-3; TRBD2 agrees at 9 bases. In nucleotides, the CDR3 is TGTGCCAGCAGCTTTAGCGGGAGCCTGAATGAGCAGTTCTTC. Translation: CASSFSGSLNEQFF.